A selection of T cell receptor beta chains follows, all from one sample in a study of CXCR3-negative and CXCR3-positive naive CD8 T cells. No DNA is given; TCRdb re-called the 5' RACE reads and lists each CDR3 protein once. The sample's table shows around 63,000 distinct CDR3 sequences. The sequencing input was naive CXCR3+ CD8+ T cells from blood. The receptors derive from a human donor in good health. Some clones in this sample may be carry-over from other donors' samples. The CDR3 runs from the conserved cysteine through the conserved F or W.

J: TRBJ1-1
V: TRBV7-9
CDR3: CASSWDRVTEAFF

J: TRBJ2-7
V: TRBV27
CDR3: CASSFSGHSSYEQYF

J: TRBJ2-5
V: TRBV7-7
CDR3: CASSFYWGETQYF

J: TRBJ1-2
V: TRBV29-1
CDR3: CSVEGGELGYTF

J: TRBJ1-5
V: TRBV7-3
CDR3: CATPPTGHRNQPQHF

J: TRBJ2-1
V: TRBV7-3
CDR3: CATRGPNNEQFF

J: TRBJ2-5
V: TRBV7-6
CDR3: CASSSPGQGWRVEETQYF

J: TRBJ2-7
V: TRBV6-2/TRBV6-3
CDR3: CASRDDTYEQYF

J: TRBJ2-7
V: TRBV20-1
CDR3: CSARDPRDRGYEQYF

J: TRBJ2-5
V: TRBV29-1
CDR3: CSVEAGETQYF